Here is one TCR beta chain with its context. The target antigen is unknown. This table comes from immunoSEQ multiplex PCR, and its TCRdb copy is limited to in-frame clones, with some not included. Here the sample spans roughly 28,000 clones, 93% being singletons. This sample was included in a study of T cell responses to AZD1222 COVID-19 vaccine. Whole-study findings and limits: Researchers report vaccine-associated CD4 TCRs spanning spike, with dominance at 160-218 and 743-854. A rise in Spike-specific TCR breadth and depth followed two AZD1222 doses.

The clonotype originates from an adult in good health. The input for sequencing was peripheral blood, taken on day 0 of AZD1222 vaccination.

The CDR3 loop reads CSAKQGYEQYF. CDR3 DNA: TGCAGTGCGAAACAGGGCTACGAGCAGTACTTC. The chain uses TRBV20-1 and TRBJ2-7; TRBD1 is a possible D gene (6 bases). Germline lookup yields CDR1 DFQATT and CDR2 SNEGSKA (reference sequence). The CDR3 loop spans 11 amino acids. V lost 6 bases and J lost 3, with 9 bases in between.